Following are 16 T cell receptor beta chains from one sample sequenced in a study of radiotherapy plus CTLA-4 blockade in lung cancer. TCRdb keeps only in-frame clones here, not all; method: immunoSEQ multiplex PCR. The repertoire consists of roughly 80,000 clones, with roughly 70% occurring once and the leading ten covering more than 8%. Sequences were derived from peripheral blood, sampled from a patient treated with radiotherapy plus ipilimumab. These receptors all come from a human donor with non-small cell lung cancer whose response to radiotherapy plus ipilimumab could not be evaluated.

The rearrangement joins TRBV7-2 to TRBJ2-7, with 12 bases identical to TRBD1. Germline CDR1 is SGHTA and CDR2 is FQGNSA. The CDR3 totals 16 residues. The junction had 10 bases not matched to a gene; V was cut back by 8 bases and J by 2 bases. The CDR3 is CASSETGTGGPYEQYF. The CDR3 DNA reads TGTGCCAGCTCTGAGACCGGGACAGGGGGCCCCTACGAGCAGTACTTC.

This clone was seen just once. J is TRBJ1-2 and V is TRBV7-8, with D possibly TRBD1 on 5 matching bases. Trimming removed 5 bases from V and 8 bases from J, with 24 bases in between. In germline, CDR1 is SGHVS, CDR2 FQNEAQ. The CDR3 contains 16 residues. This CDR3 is CASSQHGAGGVEGYTF. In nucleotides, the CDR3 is TGTGCCAGCAGCCAGCATGGGGCCGGGGGAGTCGAGGGCTACACCTTC.

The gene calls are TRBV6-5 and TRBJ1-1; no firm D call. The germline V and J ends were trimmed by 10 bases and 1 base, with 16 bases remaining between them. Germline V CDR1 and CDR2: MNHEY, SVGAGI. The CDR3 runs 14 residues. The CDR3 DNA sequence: TGTGCCACTTCATCTTGGGCTCAGAACACTGAAGCTTTCTTT. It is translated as CATSSWAQNTEAFF.

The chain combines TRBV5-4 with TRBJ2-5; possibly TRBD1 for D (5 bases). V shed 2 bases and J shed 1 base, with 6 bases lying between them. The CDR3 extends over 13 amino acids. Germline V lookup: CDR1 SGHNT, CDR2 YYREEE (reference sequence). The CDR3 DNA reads TGTGCCAGCAGCTTTACAGGCCAAGAGACCCAGTACTTC. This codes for CASSFTGQETQYF.

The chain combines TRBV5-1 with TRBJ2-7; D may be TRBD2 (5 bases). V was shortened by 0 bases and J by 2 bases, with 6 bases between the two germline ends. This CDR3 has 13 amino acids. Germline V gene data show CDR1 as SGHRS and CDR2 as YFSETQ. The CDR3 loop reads CASSLERAYEQYF. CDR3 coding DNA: TGCGCCAGCAGCTTGGAGAGGGCCTACGAGCAGTACTTC. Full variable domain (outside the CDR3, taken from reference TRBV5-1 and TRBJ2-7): KAGVTQTPRYLIKTRGQQVTLSCSPISGHRSVSWYQQTPGQGLQFLFEYFSETQRNKGNFPGRFSGRQFSNSRSEMNVSTLELGDSALYLCASSLERAYEQYFGPGTRLTVT.

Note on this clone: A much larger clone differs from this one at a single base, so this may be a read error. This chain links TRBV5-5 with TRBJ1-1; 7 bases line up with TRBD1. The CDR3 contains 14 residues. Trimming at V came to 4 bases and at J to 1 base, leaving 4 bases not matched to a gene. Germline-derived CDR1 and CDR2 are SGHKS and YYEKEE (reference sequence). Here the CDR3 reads CASSLDRTNTEAFF. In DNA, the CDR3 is TGTGCCAGCAGCCTGGACAGGACGAACACTGAAGCTTTCTTT.

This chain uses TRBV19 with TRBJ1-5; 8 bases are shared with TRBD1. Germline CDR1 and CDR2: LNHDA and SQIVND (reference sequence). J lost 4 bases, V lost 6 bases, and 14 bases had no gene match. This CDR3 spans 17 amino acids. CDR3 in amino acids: CASSSGQGRELNQPQHF. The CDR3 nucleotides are TGTGCCAGTAGCTCCGGACAGGGACGGGAGTTAAATCAGCCCCAGCATTTT.

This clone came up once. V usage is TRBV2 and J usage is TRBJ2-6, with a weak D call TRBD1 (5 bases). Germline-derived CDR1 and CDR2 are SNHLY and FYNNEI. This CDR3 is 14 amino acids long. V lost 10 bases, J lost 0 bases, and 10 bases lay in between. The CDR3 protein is CATDSLSGANVLTF. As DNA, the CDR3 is TGTGCCACCGACAGTCTCTCTGGGGCCAACGTCCTGACTTTC.

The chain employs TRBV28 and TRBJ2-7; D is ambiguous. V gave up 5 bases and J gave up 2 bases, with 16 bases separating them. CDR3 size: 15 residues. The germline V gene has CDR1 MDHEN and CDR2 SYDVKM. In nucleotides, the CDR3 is TGTGCCAGCAGTCCCCTCTGGCGCAGGACCTACGAGCAGTACTTC. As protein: CASSPLWRRTYEQYF.

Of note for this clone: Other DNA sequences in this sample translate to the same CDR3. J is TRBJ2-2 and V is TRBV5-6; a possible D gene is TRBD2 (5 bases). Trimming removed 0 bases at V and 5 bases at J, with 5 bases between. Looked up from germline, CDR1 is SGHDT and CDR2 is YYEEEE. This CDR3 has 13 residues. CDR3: CASSLAGTGELFF. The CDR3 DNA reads TGTGCCAGCAGCTTGGCGGGGACCGGGGAGCTGTTTTTT.

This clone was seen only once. The CDR3 DNA reads TGCGCCAGCAGTGACGGGACTGGTTTGGGGAACAATGAGCAGTTCTTC. As protein: CASSDGTGLGNNEQFF. The rearrangement uses TRBV10-1 and TRBJ2-1; tentative D call: TRBD2 (6 bases). V lost 3 bases to trimming and J lost 5 bases, with 17 bases between them. The CDR3 has 16 amino acids. The germline CDR1 and CDR2 sequences are WNHNN and SYGVQD (reference sequence).

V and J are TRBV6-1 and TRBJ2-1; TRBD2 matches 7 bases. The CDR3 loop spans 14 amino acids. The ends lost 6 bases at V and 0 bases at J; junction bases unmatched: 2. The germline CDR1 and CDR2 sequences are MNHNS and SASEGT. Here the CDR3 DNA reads TGTGCCAGCAGGGGCGGGAGCTCCTACAATGAGCAGTTCTTC. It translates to CASRGGSSYNEQFF.

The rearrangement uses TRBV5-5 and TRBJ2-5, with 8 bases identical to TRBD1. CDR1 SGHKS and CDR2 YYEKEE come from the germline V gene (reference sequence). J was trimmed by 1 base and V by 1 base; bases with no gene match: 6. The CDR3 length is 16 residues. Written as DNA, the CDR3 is TGTGCCAGCAGCTTGAGGCAGGGGGCGGTCCAAGAGACCCAGTACTTC. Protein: CASSLRQGAVQETQYF.

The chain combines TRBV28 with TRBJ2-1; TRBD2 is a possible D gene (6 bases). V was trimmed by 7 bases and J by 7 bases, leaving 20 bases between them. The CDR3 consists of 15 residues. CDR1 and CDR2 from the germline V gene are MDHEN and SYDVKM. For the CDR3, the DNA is TGTGCCAGCACTCTAGGTGGGGGAGGTCGAAATGAGCAGTTCTTC. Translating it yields CASTLGGGGRNEQFF.

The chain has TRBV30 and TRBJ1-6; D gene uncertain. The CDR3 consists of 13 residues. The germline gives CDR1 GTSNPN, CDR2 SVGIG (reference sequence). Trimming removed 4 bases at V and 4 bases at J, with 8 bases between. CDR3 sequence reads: CAWTEEYNSPLHF. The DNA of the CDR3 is TGTGCCTGGACAGAGGAATATAATTCACCCCTCCACTTT.

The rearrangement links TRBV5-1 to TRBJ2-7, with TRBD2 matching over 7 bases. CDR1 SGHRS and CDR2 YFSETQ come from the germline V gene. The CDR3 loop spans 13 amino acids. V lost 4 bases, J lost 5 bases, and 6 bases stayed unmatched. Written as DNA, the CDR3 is TGCGCCAGCAGCCTGGGACGGGGGGACGAGCAGTACTTC. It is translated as CASSLGRGDEQYF.